This T cell receptor (beta chain) is from a study of T-cell reconstitution after alpha-beta-depleted transplantation in children (dated by TCRdb to about 2016). At the level of the whole study: Using TCR repertoire profiling, the study quantitatively followed how T-cell immune reconstitution unfolded in children after TCRalphabeta/CD19-depleted allogeneic hematopoietic cell transplantation.

This clonotype was detected only a few times. The antigen it binds to is not known. No much larger clone exists at a distance of one base, and base qualities are not known. V ends up 2 bases short and J 4 bases short, with an unmatched junction base count of 5. The germline V gene sets CDR1 to MNHEY and CDR2 to SVGAGI. The CDR3 covers 15 residues, taking in both the cysteine and the phenylalanine. Just the 45-base CDR3 DNA is kept, in frame starting at base 1. Libraries came from PCR. Instrument on record: Illumina HiSeq 2500. TCR library preparation used molecular barcoding, with unique molecular identifiers applied to normalize quantification of the TCRbeta repertoire. TCRdb ran its own pipeline on the public reads, namely fastp trimming at Q25 and MiXCR clone calling, and kept in-frame beta chains. Each record represents a unique CDR3 protein, reported with the most common genes and DNA among its rows. The sample table lists 420,000 or so distinct CDR3 sequences, 11% of them with a count of one. The biggest ten clones account for roughly 6% of the sample.

The specimen comprised PBMCs from the stem cell graft donor, sampled from the stem cell graft. This TCR came from a human donor who donated a stem cell graft to a child with acute myeloid leukemia. Recombination joined TRBV6-5 with TRBJ1-1; 9 junctional bases match TRBD1. The DNA reads as follows: TGTGCCAGCAGTTACACGGACAGGGGAGGCACTGAAGCTTTCTTT. Its protein is CASSYTDRGGTEAFF.